Included here is one T cell receptor beta chain sequence, with context. It lacks a known antigen. No qualities accompany the bases; no much larger clone lies one base away. The sample comes from a study of cytomegalovirus exposure and HLA in healthy donors (dated by TCRdb to about 2017). General notes on the study: In an earlier analysis of several hundred of the donors, 276 Gb of sequence data and roughly 100 million unique TCR beta sequences from some 170 million T cells were reported. Approximately 300 gigabases of sequencing data and tens of millions of unique TCR sequences were included in an early release covering around 600 HLA-typed donors. Of the roughly 400 genotyped donors, over 70% fell in the genetic ancestry cluster associated with self-reported Caucasian donors. The study was designed to test whether signatures of past pathogen exposure could be identified by cataloging public T cell receptors. The study profiled the T cell repertoires of 550 to 700 subjects by immunosequencing and related them to cytomegalovirus serostatus. In addition to the first cohort of approximately 670 subjects, a separate validation cohort of 130 or so different subjects was used. High-throughput TCR immunosequencing, statistical association of individual TCRs with disease status, and machine learning were combined to predict cytomegalovirus infection status. In a later analysis, previously published TCR beta repertoires from roughly 710 donors were re-analyzed and high-resolution HLA genotyping was added so that TCR occurrence patterns could be studied. The later analysis used no new phenotypic data to find candidate immune exposures, relying instead on TCR beta sequences and their occurrence across donors. An earlier analysis of approximately 500 of the donors applied high-throughput TCR beta sequencing to assess whether each TCR beta V gene segment acted as functional or pseudogenic. Donor age, sex, ethnicity and CMV serostatus were compiled together with the repertoire data. A later genetic analysis used genome-wide SNP genotypes for about 65% of the roughly 700 donors, treating that subset as a discovery cohort. All discovery cohort repertoires had been generated using a single sequencing platform. Both class I and class II loci were covered by HLA typing, at four-digit resolution. Typing coverage varied by locus: roughly 629-640 donors for A, B, C, DRB1 and DQB1; roughly 520 for DQA1; 606 for DPA1; approximately 470 for DPB1. Because of strong linkage in the cohort, five DR-DQ haplotypes were treated as single units for association and clustering. Across about 370 genotyped donors of the cohort, an average of about 240,000 unique TCR beta nucleotide sequences per donor were sequenced, and 15% to 20% of those sequences were non-productive. Here is what the overall study found, with its caveats: Because counts were too low, roughly 16 rarely observed V segments, including chromosome 9 orphons, were left out of the earlier analysis of some 640 of the donors. Strong co-occurrence of HLA alleles, especially DR and DQ, made assigning TCR associations to individual alleles difficult. In an earlier analysis of around 600 of the donors, most TCR beta V segments were observed in productive rearrangements about 87% or about 30% of the time, broadly matching IMGT annotations. The sequencing pipeline was judged likely to have produced a cluster of highly shared sequence variants as a technical artifact. Correlated functional status among segregating V segments might be attributable to linkage disequilibrium, but an unknown experimental factor could not be ruled out. A later analysis found that most CMV-associated TCR beta chains appeared HLA-restricted, with HLA associations seemingly driven largely by CMV exposure. According to the authors, the approach could potentially be generalized to other disease states and immunological phenotypes. While some public TCRs were present in many individuals, most TCR sequences turned up only very rarely across donors. A total of fewer than 200 TCR beta chains were listed by the study as associated with cytomegalovirus. In vitro tests confirmed that a few of the cytomegalovirus-associated TCR beta chains recognize cytomegalovirus antigens. V-gene and J-gene trimming of TCR beta chains was associated with a missense DCLRE1C variant in a later genetic analysis, and the association was replicated in an independent cohort. The classifier was reported to diagnose cytomegalovirus status with high specificity and sensitivity in both the original cohort and the validation cohort. Because HLA typing was unavailable for some donors at each locus, only the typed subset was used in association tests. In a later analysis, 15,000 to 20,000 TCR beta sequences were associated with specific HLA alleles at a false discovery rate of 0.05. For the cohort, immune exposure information was limited to CMV serostatus. In a later analysis, HLA-associated TCR beta chains were found to be more clonally expanded and to have lower generation probabilities than equally common non-associated chains. In a later analysis, several top co-occurrence clusters were reported to appear linked to parvovirus B19, influenza, CMV and Epstein-Barr virus. In a later genetic analysis, fewer N-insertions in productive TCRs were reported among donors in an Asian-associated ancestry cluster than the 666-donor mean. Roughly uniform sequencing depth across donors was assumed in presence/absence analyses, although this assumption may not hold. A further reported finding was that TCR beta sequences accurately predicted the HLA-A and HLA-B alleles for most subjects in the first cohort. This cohort had only TCR beta chains sequenced, and the lack of alpha or paired-chain data limited which features could be detected. In a later analysis, TCR association rates were found to vary across HLA loci, with the most associated TCRs seen for DRB1 alleles and the fewest for HLA-C alleles.

Library prep was done by the immunoSEQ multiplex PCR assay. The multiplex PCR relied on a mix of 60 forward primers for TCR Vbeta segments and 13 reverse primers for TCR Jbeta segments. The CDR3 region of rearranged TCR beta genes was amplified from genomic DNA by a multiplex PCR assay. The Illumina HiSeq System was used to sequence the amplified TCR beta libraries as 87-base-pair reads. The authors' pipeline ran thus. A later analysis counted 75 million to 100 million unique TCR beta chains across the 700 or so repertoires, and around 12 million of these chains were shared by at least two donors. To remove PCR and sequencing errors, raw reads were error-corrected and collapsed into unique sequences using a nearest-neighbor algorithm that merged closely related sequences. Alignment of CDR3 sequences to IMGT reference sequences was used to assign V, D and J gene segments. For a sequence to be retained, a match of at least six nucleotides was required to both a V gene segment and a J gene segment. Rearrangements were classified as productive when the CDR3 lacked stop codons and remained in frame with V and J, and all other rearrangements were classified as non-productive. Following IMGT convention, CDR3 was defined as the stretch from the second conserved V-encoded cysteine to the conserved J-encoded phenylalanine. In an earlier analysis of around 570 of the donors, sequences lacking an unambiguous match to a single V gene segment were excluded. In an earlier analysis of about 590 of the donors, a V segment was called functional when productive rearrangements were above 56.7%, and segregating when the standard deviation between donors exceeded 5%. A statistical classification framework was developed to diagnose cytomegalovirus status using the catalog of TCR beta chain sequences. In a later analysis, V and J genes were assigned by comparing TCR nucleotide sequences against IMGT/GENE-DB human TR gene sequences. A later analysis assigned CDR3 sequences and most-parsimonious VDJ recombination scenarios with the TCRdist pipeline. In a later analysis, every TCR beta chain was defined by the combination of its CDR3 amino acid sequence and its V-gene family, and reads without a unique V-gene family were dropped. A later analysis removed roughly 590 highly shared, low-generation-probability nucleotide sequences to deal with suspected cross-contamination and a sequencing artifact. For each public chain, a later analysis derived a clonal expansion index from normalized ranks of inferred template counts within each repertoire. In a later analysis, generation probabilities were computed using a VDJ recombination model fitted to out-of-frame rearrangements, and the results were checked against IGoR. A later analysis scored TCR-TCR, TCR-HLA and TCR-CMV co-occurrence with hypergeometric tests, applying a repertoire-size bias correction to TCR pairs. A later analysis estimated false discovery rates by permuting HLA or CMV assignments 20 times. In a later analysis, co-occurring TCRs were grouped using DBSCAN, and TCRdist sequence similarity was added for clustering within HLA-allele-positive subsets. For co-occurrence clustering, repertoires with fewer than 30,000 or more than 120,000 public chains were excluded, along with roughly 5 repertoires with anomalous nucleotide sharing. The immuneACCESS repertoire file appears here via TCRdb, limited to in-frame rearrangements. These files lack a portion of the clones; in checked studies, under half of the deficit traces to unresolved V genes, and the cause of the others is not known. V, J and clone size reflect that table, while D and trimming were determined from the DNA. The sample includes about 180,000 clones, with about 82% observed a single time. In total, the top ten clones hold around 1.9% of the sample.

In total, roughly 670 healthy bone marrow donors made up the cohort. Cohort members were all nominally healthy when sampled, although unrecorded immune exposures were likely present. The donor tested CMV seronegative, placing the donor among the 300 to 400 seronegative members of the cohort. Each donor provided a peripheral blood sample, and peripheral blood mononuclear cells were used for TCR beta sequencing. The Qiagen DNeasy Blood Extraction Kit was used to extract genomic DNA from the blood cell samples. The TCR comes from a woman aged 25 to 39 in good health and CMV-seronegative. The sample consisted of PBMCs.

In nucleotides, the sequence is TGTGCCAGCAGTGACCAGGGGGCTGGCACTGAAGCTTTCTTT. Translated, it gives CASSDQGAGTEAFF. The chain is assembled from TRBV6-1 and TRBJ1-1; 8 central bases correspond to TRBD1. The germline V gene sets CDR1 to MNHNS and CDR2 to SASEGT. Trimming removed 3 bases from V and 4 bases from J; the gene matches leave 4 bases unexplained. The CDR3 covers 14 residues, taking in both the cysteine and the phenylalanine. The entry retains the CDR3 DNA only, 42 bases that are in frame from base 1.